This entry describes one TCR beta chain. Its antigen is undetermined. This entry is derived from a study of CD8+ T cells in alopecia areata. Reverse transcribed after extraction, RNA yielded cDNA as the sequencing template. Repertoires were generated with immunoSEQ multiplex PCR, while TCRdb's copy carries only in-frame clones and drops some. Of approximately 210,000 clones in the sample, more than 55% were seen once. Indicated treatment: oral pan-JAK inhibitor, 5-10 mg twice daily. Study findings and constraints: For baseline CD8+ expansion, any link to response stays uncertain with one nonresponder. TCRs were shared less clearly across patients than in mice, possibly for HLA-related reasons. With tofacitinib ongoing, many expanded lesional clones persisted in both scalp and blood.

CDR3 length equals 13 residues. The germline CDR1 and CDR2 sequences are MNHEY and SVGAGI. Trimming cost V 0 bases and J 5 bases, with 6 bases left between them. Sequencing was performed on CD4+ T cells sorted from blood, taken at week 4, from a patient treated with tofacitinib. The receptor was isolated from a human donor with alopecia areata. The chain joins TRBV6-5 to TRBJ2-3; the D is unclear. This CDR3 is CASSYSHGDTQYF. CDR3 bases: TGTGCCAGCAGTTACTCCCATGGAGATACGCAGTATTTT.